The clone carrying this TCR beta chain was recorded a few times. Antigen specificity is unknown. The CDR3 has 16 amino acids. J lost 7 bases, V lost 1 base, and 11 bases had no gene match. The V gene's germline CDR1 is LGHNA and CDR2 YNFKEQ. Universal primer sites and UMIs were introduced during 5'RACE template-switching synthesis of TCR cDNA. TCRdb redid the calling of the 5' RACE reads with MiXCR, one entry per CDR3 protein. The data show about 300,000 distinct CDR3 sequences, approximately 4% seen once. The data belong to a study of T cells after yellow fever vaccination. Overall study results and limits: Peak timing came faster in the weaker secondary response, day 5 versus 15.

V usage is TRBV4-2 and J usage is TRBJ2-7, with TRBD1 matching over 9 bases. This clonotype originated in a man in his late teens or twenties who received the YFV17D yellow fever vaccine. The input for sequencing was PBMCs, taken 5 days after the yellow fever booster vaccination. CDR3 region: CASSQAEGQGAVEQYF. CDR3 coding DNA: TGTGCCAGCAGCCAAGCTGAGGGACAGGGTGCGGTAGAGCAGTACTTC.